The present T cell receptor (beta chain) was sequenced within a study of vaccination effects on CD4 cells after COVID-19. Across the study: IL-2 at 8 to 10 IU/ml and peptides at around 9.6 ug/ml were added to cultured PBMC, approximately 1.9 million per well.

Notes on this clone: Its antigen is not identified.

The ends were cut back, 3 bases at V and 5 bases at J, with 7 bases in the middle. The germline V gene encodes CDR1 SGHAT and CDR2 FQDESV (reference sequence). The CDR3 loop spans 13 amino acids. Data came from immunoSEQ multiplex PCR; TCRdb stores just in-frame clones and leaves some out. The data show roughly 48,000 clones, 50% to 80% seen once. Once cultured for roughly 10 days, the cells underwent separation to obtain CD4+ T cells. Recipients of the vaccine had no prior SARS-CoV-2 infection and negative nucleocapsid antibodies. Days 3 and 7 saw half the medium replaced with IL-2 medium. The TCR comes from a human donor who received a COVID-19 vaccine. Sequenced here: CD4+ T cells from PBMCs cultured without peptide, sampled before COVID-19 vaccination. The genes are TRBV11-1 and TRBJ2-2; D gene uncertain. For the CDR3, the DNA is TGTGCCAGCAGCTTTTTAGGGACCGGGGAGCTGTTTTTT. Amino acid sequence: CASSFLGTGELFF.